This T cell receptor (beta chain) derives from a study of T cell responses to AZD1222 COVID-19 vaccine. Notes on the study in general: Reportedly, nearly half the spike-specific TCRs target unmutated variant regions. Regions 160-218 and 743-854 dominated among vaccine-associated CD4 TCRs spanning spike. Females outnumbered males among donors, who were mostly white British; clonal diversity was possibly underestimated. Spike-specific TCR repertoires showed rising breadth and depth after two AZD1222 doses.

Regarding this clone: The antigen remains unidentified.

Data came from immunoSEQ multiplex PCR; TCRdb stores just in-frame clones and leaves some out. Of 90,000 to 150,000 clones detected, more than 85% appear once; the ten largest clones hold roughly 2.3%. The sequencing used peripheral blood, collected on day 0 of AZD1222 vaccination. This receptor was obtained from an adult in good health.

The CDR3 DNA reads TGTGCCAGCAGCCATCCTCGGACTAGCGGGAGGGCAGATACGCAGTATTTT. It codes for CASSHPRTSGRADTQYF. The chain recombines TRBV3-1 (or the pseudogene TRBV3-2) with TRBJ2-3; TRBD2 agrees at 15 bases. Germline lookup yields CDR1 LGHDT and CDR2 YNNKEL (reference sequence). With V trimmed by 3 bases and J by 4 bases, 5 bases remained unmatched. The CDR3 extends over 17 amino acids.